This is a list of T cell receptor beta chains from one sample in a study of T cells in Graves' hyperthyroidism and ophthalmopathy. TCRdb reprocessed the multiplex PCR reads via MiXCR and lists one record per CDR3 protein. Here the sample spans some 500,000 distinct CDR3 sequences, over 13% being singletons. Sequenced sample: blood. These receptors originate from a woman aged 18-29 years with Graves' hyperthyroidism. Each CDR3 is given without its conserved first and last residue. Each record gives: V gene, CDR3 protein.

TRBV27 | ASLKLAGPLGEQF
TRBV20-1 | SARGGAGGETQY
TRBV20-1 | SAERERSTDTQY
TRBV20-1 | SARKPGLADTQY
TRBV24-1 | ATSDLSSETQY
TRBV7-9 | ASRPRGGRKNTEAF
TRBV5-1 | ASSGRTSGSSQETQY
TRBV7-2 | ASSFSEQPQH
TRBV3-1 | ASSPLGLPATYEQY
TRBV10-3 | ALRDPQIHDEQF
TRBV6-1 | ASSRGQDFSGYT
TRBV5-8 | ASSLEGSSNQPQH
TRBV27 | ASRGLGPETQY
TRBV30 | AWRPSGSSETQY
TRBV9 | ASSPSGTGANVLT
TRBV7-2 | ASSFGTGPNEQY
TRBV5-1 | ASSSTGDSGNTIY
TRBV2 | ASDRSSGANVLT
TRBV19 | ASSPNPDTGELF
TRBV24-1 | ATSDSGEETQY